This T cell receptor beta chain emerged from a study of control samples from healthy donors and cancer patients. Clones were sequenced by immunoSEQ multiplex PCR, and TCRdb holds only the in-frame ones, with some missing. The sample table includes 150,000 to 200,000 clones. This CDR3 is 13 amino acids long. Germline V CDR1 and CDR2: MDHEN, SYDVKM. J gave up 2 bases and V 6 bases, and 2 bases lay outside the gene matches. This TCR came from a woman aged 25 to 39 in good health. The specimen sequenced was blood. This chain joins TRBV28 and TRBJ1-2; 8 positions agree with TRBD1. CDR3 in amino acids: CASRQGGNYGYTF. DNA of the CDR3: TGTGCCAGCAGACAGGGGGGGAACTATGGCTACACCTTC.